The 28 T cell receptor beta chains listed next were all sequenced from one sample in a study of cytomegalovirus exposure and HLA in healthy donors. PCR used 60 Vbeta primers and 13 Jbeta primers. Libraries were prepared by immunoSEQ multiplex PCR; TCRdb keeps only in-frame clonotypes and omits some of them. The table has approximately 170,000 clones, 75% to 90% seen once; the top ten hold more than 1%. Input material: PBMCs. The receptor set was obtained from a boy younger than 10 in good health and CMV-seronegative.

In this sample, this clone turned up once. This chain uses TRBV29-1 with TRBJ2-5; D is ambiguous. CDR3 length: 13 amino acids. Germline V gene data show CDR1 as SQVTM and CDR2 as ANQGSEA. Trimming removed 2 bases at V and 5 bases at J, with 12 bases between. Here the CDR3 reads CSVELHLRETQYF. CDR3 DNA sequence: TGCAGCGTTGAACTCCACCTGCGGGAGACCCAGTACTTC.

V usage is TRBV11-2 and J usage is TRBJ1-5, with a weak D call TRBD1 (5 bases). V was cut by 8 bases and J by 4 bases, with 12 bases left in between. In germline, CDR1 is SGHAT, CDR2 FQNNGV. CDR3 size: 13 residues. The CDR3 loop is CASGDGGNQPQHF. The CDR3 nucleotides read TGTGCCAGCGGGGACGGGGGAAATCAGCCCCAGCATTTT.

V and J are TRBV5-8 and TRBJ1-2; the D gene is possibly TRBD1 (5 bases). The CDR3 length is 12 residues. Germline CDR1 reads SGHTS; CDR2 reads YDEGEE. Between the trimmed V and J ends, which lost 1 base and 7 bases, there was a span of 8 bases. This chain's CDR3 is CASSLRGGGYTF. CDR3 coding DNA: TGTGCCAGCAGCTTGCGGGGGGGTGGCTACACCTTC.

J is TRBJ2-7 and V is TRBV5-1; 7 nucleotides align to TRBD1. This CDR3 spans 15 amino acids. The V gene end was trimmed by 4 bases and the J gene end by 3 bases; junction bases not matched to a gene: 10. The germline CDR1 and CDR2 sequences are SGHRS and YFSETQ. CDR3 sequence reads: CASSLVTGLGYEQYF. The CDR3 coding sequence is TGCGCCAGCAGCCTGGTGACAGGGTTAGGCTACGAGCAGTACTTC.

The genes are TRBV6-6 and TRBJ2-3, with a weak D call TRBD1 (7 bases). The CDR3 length is 16 residues. CDR1 is MNHNY and CDR2 is SVGAGI in the germline V gene (reference sequence). The germline V and J ends were trimmed by 6 bases and 1 base, with 17 bases remaining between them. CDR3 loop: CASSLLQGGGTDTQYF. CDR3 nucleotides: TGTGCCAGCAGCCTTCTCCAGGGGGGAGGCACAGATACGCAGTATTTT.

V is TRBV25-1 and J is TRBJ2-6; tentative D call: TRBD2 (7 bases). This CDR3 is 18 amino acids long. The germline V gene has CDR1 MGHDK and CDR2 SYGVNS. V was trimmed by 4 bases and J by 4 bases, leaving 20 bases between them. CDR3 sequence reads: CASSVDRGAVLGANVLTF. The DNA of the CDR3 is TGTGCCAGCAGTGTAGATCGGGGGGCAGTACTGGGGGCCAACGTCCTGACTTTC.

V usage is TRBV5-8 and J usage is TRBJ2-7; 10 bases line up with TRBD2. This CDR3 is 18 amino acids long. With 6 bases clipped from V and 1 base from J, the junction kept 16 bases outside the gene matches. CDR1 and CDR2 from the germline V gene are SGHTS and YDEGEE. CDR3 DNA: TGTGCCAGCACCGGTCCCCGACTAGCGGGCGATTATTCCTACGAGCAGTACTTC. Amino acids: CASTGPRLAGDYSYEQYF.

The rearrangement uses TRBV7-2 and TRBJ2-5, with 8 bases lining up with TRBD2. The J call may be faulty, since TRBJ2-7 better matches the DNA end. CDR3 length: 16 amino acids. The germline gives CDR1 SGHTA, CDR2 FQGNSA. The CDR3 loop is CASSFNSGLGTYEQYF. The CDR3 nucleotides are TGTGCCAGCAGCTTTAATTCGGGACTAGGAACCTACGAGCAGTACTTC.

This chain joins TRBV30 and TRBJ1-2; no clear D. Trimming shortened V by 0 bases and J by 1 base, and 12 bases separated the two germline ends. This CDR3 is built from 15 residues. Looked up from germline, CDR1 is GTSNPN and CDR2 is SVGIG (reference sequence). The CDR3 nucleotides are TGTGCCTGGAGTGTAAGTCTGGGCTTTAACTATGGCTACACCTTC. Amino acids: CAWSVSLGFNYGYTF. Complete variable domain (other parts from reference TRBV30 and TRBJ1-2): SQTIHQWPATLVQPVGSPLSLECTVEGTSNPNLYWYRQAAGRGLQLLFYSVGIGQISSEVPQNLSASRPQDRQFILSSKKLLLSDSGFYLCAWSVSLGFNYGYTFGSGTRLTVV.

The chain employs TRBV19 and TRBJ1-1, with a weak D call TRBD1 (6 bases). Germline V gene sequence: CDR1 LNHDA, CDR2 SQIVND (reference sequence). Trimming shortened V by 5 bases and J by 11 bases, and 15 bases separated the two germline ends. The CDR3 is 12 residues long. The CDR3 spells CASSPLDREAFF. The CDR3, as DNA: TGTGCCAGTAGTCCTCTGGACAGAGAGGCTTTCTTT.

V is TRBV6-5 and J is TRBJ2-2, with 9 bases that match TRBD2. The germline V gene encodes CDR1 MNHEY and CDR2 SVGAGI. CDR3 length: 13 amino acids. V shed 7 bases, J shed 6 bases, and the junction held 3 bases outside the gene matches. The CDR3 protein is CASMIAGAGELFF. Here the CDR3 DNA reads TGTGCCAGCATGATAGCGGGAGCCGGGGAGCTGTTTTTT.

This rearrangement joins TRBV4-3 to TRBJ1-2; a possible D gene is TRBD1 (5 bases). The V gene's germline CDR1 is LGHNA and CDR2 YSLEER. The V gene lost 1 base and the J gene lost 2 bases, with 11 bases spanning the gap. The CDR3 totals 15 residues. CDR3 bases: TGCGCCAGCAGCCAAGGATCCAGGGAAAACTATGGCTACACCTTC. Its protein product is CASSQGSRENYGYTF.

The chain links TRBV5-1 to TRBJ2-3; 13 bases align to TRBD2. The germline gives CDR1 SGHRS, CDR2 YFSETQ. CDR3 length equals 16 residues. J lost 2 bases, V lost 4 bases, and 4 bases had no gene match. This chain's CDR3 is CASSLGLAGPTDTQYF. Written as DNA, the CDR3 is TGCGCCAGCAGCCTGGGACTAGCGGGGCCCACAGATACGCAGTATTTT.

The rearrangement joins TRBV4-3 to TRBJ2-1, with 7 bases identical to TRBD1. Germline CDR1 is LGHNA and CDR2 is YSLEER. Trimming took 4 bases from V and 2 from J; bases not matched to a gene: 8. There are 16 residues in the CDR3. The CDR3 region is CASSPARTGAYNEQFF. The CDR3 DNA is TGCGCCAGCAGCCCAGCTCGGACAGGCGCCTACAATGAGCAGTTCTTC.

The CDR3 spells CASSVVGGFTDTQYF. In DNA, the CDR3 is TGTGCCAGCAGTGTAGTAGGGGGCTTCACAGATACGCAGTATTTT. This chain uses TRBV2 with TRBJ2-3; 7 positions agree with TRBD1. Germline-derived CDR1 and CDR2 are SNHLY and FYNNEI. The J segment lost 2 bases and the V segment lost 4 bases, leaving 6 bases of the junction unmatched. The CDR3 totals 15 residues.

The genes are TRBV10-3 and TRBJ1-5, with D possibly TRBD1 on 5 matching bases. The CDR3 consists of 14 residues. The germline V gene encodes CDR1 ENHRY and CDR2 SYGVKD. Trimming stripped 2 bases from V and 9 bases from J, with 14 bases between. CDR3 region: CAISETGLFPPQHF. The CDR3 DNA reads as TGTGCCATCAGTGAGACAGGTTTGTTTCCGCCCCAGCATTTT.

This rearrangement joins TRBV29-1 to TRBJ1-2, with TRBD1 identical over 7 bases. The germline V gene encodes CDR1 SQVTM and CDR2 ANQGSEA. Unmatched junction bases numbered 8, after V lost 5 bases and J lost 8 bases. This CDR3 contains 12 residues. The DNA of the CDR3 is TGCAGCGTTCCGACAGGGTTGGACGGCTACACCTTC. Translating it yields CSVPTGLDGYTF.

The V gene is TRBV25-1, the J gene TRBJ2-1; D gene uncertain. Germline CDR1 is MGHDK and CDR2 is SYGVNS. There are 15 residues in the CDR3. V was pared by 5 bases and J by 4 bases, with 15 bases between. The CDR3 here is CASSSPGIMYNEQFF. CDR3 DNA sequence: TGTGCCAGCAGTAGCCCGGGTATCATGTACAATGAGCAGTTCTTC.

The J gene is TRBJ1-2, the V gene TRBV19; D may be TRBD1 (5 bases). This CDR3 comprises 16 residues. V was shortened by 1 base and J by 4 bases, with 16 bases between the two germline ends. CDR1 LNHDA and CDR2 SQIVND come from the germline V gene (reference sequence). The CDR3 bases are TGTGCCAGTAGTATAGGGGGCGGCTCCATATTCTATGGCTACACCTTC. The encoded protein is CASSIGGGSIFYGYTF.

This sequence joins TRBV6-6 and TRBJ1-2; tentative D call: TRBD1 (6 bases). The CDR3 sequence is 12 residues long. The germline gives CDR1 MNHNY, CDR2 SVGAGI (reference sequence). V dropped 5 bases and J dropped 6 bases, with 10 bases sitting between them. CDR3 protein: CASSVDRDGYTF. CDR3 in DNA: TGTGCCAGCAGTGTGGACAGAGATGGCTACACCTTC.

The J gene is TRBJ1-6, the V gene TRBV5-4; tentatively, D is TRBD1 (5 bases). The CDR3 runs to 14 residues. The V end was cut by 2 bases, the J end by 4 bases, with 7 bases between. Germline loops: CDR1 SGHNT, CDR2 YYREEE (reference sequence). The CDR3 nucleotides are TGTGCCAGCAGCTTCTCAGGGTATAATTCACCCCTCCACTTT. This codes for CASSFSGYNSPLHF. Together with reference TRBV5-4 and TRBJ1-6, the CDR3 gives the full variable domain: ETGVTQSPTHLIKTRGQQVTLRCSSQSGHNTVSWYQQALGQGPQFIFQYYREEENGRGNFPPRFSGLQFPNYSSELNVNALELDDSALYLCASSFSGYNSPLHFGNGTRLTVT.

The chain is built from TRBV6-6 and TRBJ2-7, with a possible D match to TRBD1 (5 bases). The length of the CDR3 is 14 residues. In germline, CDR1 is MNHNY, CDR2 SVGAGI (reference sequence). V dropped 2 bases and J dropped 0 bases, with 8 bases sitting between them. CDR3 nucleotides: TGTGCCAGCAGTTACAGACAGCACTCCTACGAGCAGTACGTC. Translating it yields CASSYRQHSYEQYV.

This clone showed up just once. This chain links TRBV7-2 with TRBJ2-5; D gene ambiguous. Germline V gene sequence: CDR1 SGHTA, CDR2 FQGNSA. CDR3 size: 15 residues. V was pared by 5 bases and J by 1 base, with 14 bases between. CDR3 sequence reads: CASSPRAYGQETQYF. For the CDR3, the DNA is TGTGCCAGCAGCCCTAGAGCGTACGGCCAAGAGACCCAGTACTTC.

The V call is TRBV5-5, the J call TRBJ2-7, with 10 bases that match TRBD2. V lost 2 bases, J lost 4 bases, and 6 bases stayed unmatched. This CDR3 is built from 15 residues. CDR1 SGHKS and CDR2 YYEKEE come from the germline V gene (reference sequence). The CDR3 DNA reads TGTGCCAGCAGCTTTCACGGACTAGCGGAATACGAGCAGTACTTC. It encodes CASSFHGLAEYEQYF.

This sequence joins TRBV10-1 and TRBJ1-2; 7 bases are shared with TRBD1. The CDR3 extends over 16 amino acids. J lost 5 bases, V lost 7 bases, and 16 bases had no gene match. Germline assignment: CDR1 WNHNN and CDR2 SYGVQD (reference sequence). This CDR3 is CASTGDTEDRMYGYTF. Written as DNA, the CDR3 is TGCGCCAGCACTGGCGATACAGAGGACAGGATGTATGGCTACACCTTC.

This rearrangement joins TRBV6-6 to TRBJ1-4; 10 nucleotides align to TRBD1. The CDR3 has 16 residues. The germline gives CDR1 MNHNY, CDR2 SVGAGI (reference sequence). Losses at the gene ends were 6 bases for V and 0 bases for J; bases not matched to a gene: 4. The CDR3 nucleotides read TGTGCCAGCAGGGACAGGGGGTTAGCAACTAATGAAAAACTGTTTTTT. It specifies CASRDRGLATNEKLFF.

The chain couples TRBV5-6 to TRBJ2-1, with 9 positions matching TRBD2. Germline V CDR1 and CDR2: SGHDT, YYEEEE. With V trimmed by 0 bases and J by 9 bases, 13 bases remained unmatched. The CDR3 is made up of 17 amino acids. The CDR3 region is CASSLVGPAGGRGEQFF. The CDR3 region has the DNA TGTGCCAGCAGCTTGGTAGGTCCAGCGGGGGGCCGGGGTGAGCAGTTCTTC. The full variable domain, completed using reference TRBV5-6 and TRBJ2-1, is DAGVTQSPTHLIKTRGQQVTLRCSPKSGHDTVSWYQQALGQGPQFIFQYYEEEERQRGNFPDRFSGHQFPNYSSELNVNALLLGDSALYLCASSLVGPAGGRGEQFFGPGTRLTVL.

In this sample, this clone turned up a few times. This CDR3 reads CASSTADRVNTEAFF. In DNA, the CDR3 is TGTGCCAGCAGTACCGCCGACCGGGTGAACACTGAAGCTTTCTTT. The rearrangement links TRBV28 to TRBJ1-1, with no clear D. Between the trimmed V and J ends, which lost 5 bases and 0 bases, there was a span of 13 bases. Germline V gene sequence: CDR1 MDHEN, CDR2 SYDVKM. This CDR3 comprises 15 residues. Full variable domain (rest looked up from reference TRBV28 and TRBJ1-1): DVKVTQSSRYLVKRTGEKVFLECVQDMDHENMFWYRQDPGLGLRLIYFSYDVKMKEKGDIPEGYSVSREKKERFSLILESASTNQTSMYLCASSTADRVNTEAFFGQGTRLTVV.